The 22 T cell receptor beta chains presented below share a single source sample, sequenced in a study of cytomegalovirus exposure and HLA in healthy donors. Sequencing was performed with immunoSEQ multiplex PCR; in TCRdb, only in-frame clones are kept and a portion is missing. The top ten clones hold 1.5% to 2% of a sample with about 120,000 clones, roughly 95% of them seen once. Sequenced: PBMCs. These receptors all come from a young man in good health and CMV-seronegative.

The chain recombines TRBV11-2 with TRBJ2-7; D perhaps matches TRBD2 (7 bases). CDR1 and CDR2 (germline): SGHAT, FQNNGV. With 6 bases removed from V and 5 bases from J, the gap between germline ends came to 17 bases. The CDR3 extends over 14 amino acids. DNA of the CDR3: TGTGCCAGCAGTCCGCTCCCGGGGGGCAACGAGCAGTACTTC. The encoded protein is CASSPLPGGNEQYF.

The gene calls are TRBV10-3 and TRBJ2-1; 7 nucleotides align to TRBD2. Germline V gene data show CDR1 as ENHRY and CDR2 as SYGVKD. The CDR3 consists of 17 residues. The J segment lost 4 bases and the V segment lost 0 bases, leaving 9 bases of the junction unmatched. The CDR3 nucleotides read TGTGCCATCAGTGAGTCCTTAGGGAGCGGGGCATACAATGAGCAGTTCTTC. Translating it yields CAISESLGSGAYNEQFF.

V is TRBV2 and J is TRBJ2-2, with D possibly being TRBD2 (5 bases). Germline assignment: CDR1 SNHLY and CDR2 FYNNEI. The CDR3 runs 15 residues. V was trimmed by 6 bases and J by 7 bases, leaving 18 bases between them. CDR3 DNA: TGTGCCAGCAGCGATATGACTATTTCCCACGGGGAGCTGTTTTTT. This sequence encodes CASSDMTISHGELFF.

CDR3 nucleotides: TGTGCCAGCAGCGCAGGACAGGTGACAGATACGCAGTATTTT. Translated: CASSAGQVTDTQYF. The V gene is TRBV11-3, the J gene TRBJ2-3; 7 bases line up with TRBD1. The CDR3 totals 14 residues. J gave up 3 bases and V 5 bases, and 5 bases lay outside the gene matches. Germline V gives CDR1 SGHNT, CDR2 YENEEA.

This chain links TRBV7-6 with TRBJ2-7, with 8 bases that match TRBD1. The ends lost 1 base at V and 1 base at J; junction bases unmatched: 6. CDR3 length: 16 residues. CDR1 SGHVS and CDR2 FNYEAQ come from the germline V gene. CDR3 coding DNA: TGTGCCAGCAGCTTAGAAGGAGGGACAGGTTCCTACGAGCAGTACTTC. This sequence encodes CASSLEGGTGSYEQYF.

The CDR3 loop reads CASSALLGGDWSYEQYF. In nucleotides, the CDR3 is TGTGCCAGCAGTGCCCTTTTAGGGGGGGATTGGTCCTACGAGCAGTACTTC. V gene TRBV27 combines with J gene TRBJ2-7; TRBD2 might be the D (7 bases). Germline assignment: CDR1 MNHEY and CDR2 SMNVEV (reference sequence). There are 17 residues in the CDR3. Trimming cost V 5 bases and J 1 base, with 21 bases left between them.

The chain employs TRBV4-1 and TRBJ2-2, with D perhaps matching TRBD2 (5 bases). This CDR3 is built from 16 residues. V dropped 5 bases and J dropped 1 base, with 14 bases sitting between them. Germline assignment: CDR1 MGHRA and CDR2 YSYEKL. The CDR3 loop reads CASSSAVGQNTGELFF. Here the CDR3 DNA reads TGCGCCAGCAGCTCAGCGGTAGGTCAGAACACCGGGGAGCTGTTTTTT.

This chain connects TRBV6-5 to TRBJ2-1, with 7 bases that match TRBD2. J was trimmed by 3 bases and V by 11 bases; bases with no gene match: 7. The CDR3 is made up of 13 amino acids. Germline loops: CDR1 MNHEY, CDR2 SVGAGI. The CDR3 DNA sequence: TGTGCCTCGGGAGGTTTCGACTACAATGAGCAGTTCTTC. Amino acids: CASGGFDYNEQFF.

In this sample, this clone turned up once. The chain is built from TRBV27 and TRBJ1-2, with unresolved D. Trimming took 10 bases from V and 8 from J, leaving 17 bases between them. The CDR3 sequence is 12 residues long. Germline-derived CDR1 and CDR2 are MNHEY and SMNVEV (reference sequence). For the CDR3, the DNA is TGTGCCACCATTGATCCCCCGGGGGGCTACACCTTC. As protein: CATIDPPGGYTF.

This clone has only one observation. The CDR3 region has the DNA TGTGCCAGCAGAAATACCGGGACAGGACAACGGGATGGCTACACCTTC. It specifies CASRNTGTGQRDGYTF. The chain uses TRBV28 and TRBJ1-2; 8 nucleotides match TRBD1. The CDR3 is made up of 16 amino acids. CDR1 and CDR2 (germline): MDHEN, SYDVKM. The J segment lost 6 bases and the V segment lost 6 bases, leaving 15 bases of the junction unmatched.

This chain uses TRBV5-1 with TRBJ2-6; no clear D gene. The CDR3 spans 15 residues. The germline CDR1 and CDR2 sequences are SGHRS and YFSETQ. V shed 2 bases and J shed 2 bases, with 8 bases lying between them. CDR3 amino acids: CASSFRSAGANVLTF. The DNA for the CDR3 is TGCGCCAGCAGCTTCAGGTCGGCTGGGGCCAACGTCCTGACTTTC.

The chain has TRBV18 and TRBJ1-1; D ambiguous. CDR3 length: 13 residues. The germline V and J ends were trimmed by 4 bases and 5 bases, with 11 bases remaining between them. Germline V gene sequence: CDR1 KGHSH, CDR2 LQKENI. CDR3 sequence reads: CASSLGSGTEAFF. Here the CDR3 DNA reads TGTGCCAGCTCACTGGGGTCGGGGACTGAAGCTTTCTTT.

V is TRBV19 and J is TRBJ2-7; 8 positions agree with TRBD2. V was pared by 2 bases and J by 4 bases, with 4 bases of the junction left unmatched. The CDR3 consists of 14 residues. The germline V gene encodes CDR1 LNHDA and CDR2 SQIVND (reference sequence). CDR3 region: CASSIRAGVYEQYF. The CDR3 DNA reads TGTGCCAGTAGTATAAGAGCGGGGGTATACGAGCAGTACTTC. Full variable domain (outside the CDR3, taken from reference TRBV19 and TRBJ2-7): DGGITQSPKYLFRKEGQNVTLSCEQNLNHDAMYWYRQDPGQGLRLIYYSQIVNDFQKGDIAEGYSVSREKKESFPLTVTSAQKNPTAFYLCASSIRAGVYEQYFGPGTRLTVT.

The J gene is TRBJ1-2, the V gene TRBV28, with 9 nucleotides matching TRBD1. CDR3 length: 16 residues. Germline CDR1 and CDR2: MDHEN and SYDVKM. The junction had 12 bases not matched to a gene; V was cut back by 6 bases and J by 4 bases. CDR3 loop: CASRPHSGQGPYGYTF. The CDR3 bases are TGTGCCAGCAGGCCCCATTCGGGACAGGGACCCTATGGCTACACCTTC.

The chain has TRBV9 and TRBJ2-1, with a tentative D call TRBD2 (6 bases). Germline assignment: CDR1 SGDLS and CDR2 YYNGEE. Trimming took off 4 bases at V and 9 bases at J, with 8 bases between the two ends. The CDR3 has 11 residues. In DNA, the CDR3 is TGTGCCAGCAGCCTCGGGGGTGAGCAGTTCTTC. Translation: CASSLGGEQFF.

This chain uses TRBV5-4 with TRBJ2-1; perhaps TRBD2 as D (5 bases). This CDR3 has 14 amino acids. From germline, CDR1 is SGHNT and CDR2 YYREEE (reference sequence). Between the trimmed V and J ends, which lost 6 bases and 8 bases, there was a span of 18 bases. The DNA of the CDR3 is TGTGCCAGCACCCCGGGTCAGCGGCCCCATGAGCAGTTCTTC. Protein product: CASTPGQRPHEQFF. The whole variable domain, remainder taken from reference TRBV5-4 and TRBJ2-1, is ETGVTQSPTHLIKTRGQQVTLRCSSQSGHNTVSWYQQALGQGPQFIFQYYREEENGRGNFPPRFSGLQFPNYSSELNVNALELDDSALYLCASTPGQRPHEQFFGPGTRLTVL.

This chain connects TRBV5-1 to TRBJ2-6; the D gene is possibly TRBD2 (6 bases). CDR3 length equals 18 residues. Germline V gene sequence: CDR1 SGHRS, CDR2 YFSETQ. V lost 6 bases and J lost 0, with 19 bases in between. The CDR3 nucleotides read TGCGCCAGCACCCCATCGGGACTCTCCCCCTCTGGGGCCAACGTCCTGACTTTC. It translates to CASTPSGLSPSGANVLTF.

V usage is TRBV20-1 and J usage is TRBJ2-6; D is uncertain. The V end was cut by 6 bases, the J end by 4 bases, with 4 bases between. The CDR3 covers 11 residues. Germline CDR1 DFQATT, CDR2 SNEGSKA (reference sequence). The chain's CDR3 is CSAEGANVLTF. Here the CDR3 DNA reads TGCAGTGCGGAGGGGGCCAACGTCCTGACTTTC.

This chain connects TRBV7-3 to TRBJ2-7; a possible D gene is TRBD1 (6 bases). CDR1 is SGHTA and CDR2 is FQGTGA in the germline V gene. The CDR3 runs 13 residues. The ends were cut back, 3 bases at V and 5 bases at J, with 11 bases in the middle. CDR3 nucleotides: TGTGCCAGCAGCTTCACAGGGCTCCACGAGCAGTACTTC. Its protein is CASSFTGLHEQYF.

In DNA form, the CDR3 reads TGTGCCAGCAGCTTGGCGGGGTGGCGAGCCAAAAACATTCAGTACTTC. It codes for CASSLAGWRAKNIQYF. The chain couples TRBV5-6 to TRBJ2-4, with TRBD2 as a possible D gene (5 bases). Between the trimmed V and J ends, which lost 0 bases and 0 bases, there was a span of 10 bases. This CDR3 contains 16 residues. Germline values: CDR1 SGHDT, CDR2 YYEEEE.

V usage is TRBV28 and J usage is TRBJ2-1, with TRBD1 identical over 9 bases. V was pared by 7 bases and J by 16 bases, with 8 bases of the junction left unmatched. From germline, CDR1 is MDHEN and CDR2 SYDVKM. This CDR3 spans 11 amino acids. The CDR3: CASTNLGQGFF. The CDR3 bases are TGTGCCAGCACCAATCTGGGACAGGGTTTCTTC.

This chain joins TRBV7-8 and TRBJ2-7; 11 bases match TRBD2. Germline V lookup: CDR1 SGHVS, CDR2 FQNEAQ. Trimming took 1 base from V and 1 from J; bases not matched to a gene: 3. This CDR3 is 16 amino acids long. CDR3 sequence: CASSLELAGGSYEQYF. The CDR3 bases are TGTGCCAGCAGCTTAGAGCTAGCGGGAGGTTCCTACGAGCAGTACTTC.